A single sample is the source of the 32 T cell receptor beta chains below, sequenced in a study of OX40 agonist ivuxolimab in advanced cancers. Assay used: immunoSEQ multiplex PCR; TCRdb lists only in-frame clones, some missing. This table has approximately 35,000 clones, approximately 79% appearing once. Sequencing was performed on CD4+ or CD8+ T cells sorted from blood, taken in a trial of the OX40 agonist ivuxolimab. These receptors were obtained from an adult with an advanced solid tumor such as melanoma, head and neck, liver or kidney cancer.

This clone was seen only a few times. This sequence joins TRBV5-6 and TRBJ2-5; tentatively, D is TRBD1 (7 bases). This CDR3 region has 15 residues. Deletions cut 4 bases from V and 2 bases from J, with 15 bases between. Germline CDR1 is SGHDT and CDR2 is YYEEEE. CDR3: CASSAAGQRQETQYF. CDR3 coding DNA: TGTGCCAGCAGCGCGGCGGGACAGCGACAAGAGACCCAGTACTTC.

The table lists this clone with a few counts. The V gene is TRBV14, the J gene TRBJ2-7; TRBD2 agrees at 7 bases. The CDR3 sequence is 14 residues long. V lost 6 bases to trimming and J lost 6 bases; unmatched junction nucleotides: 11. Germline values: CDR1 SGHDN, CDR2 FVKESK. Here the CDR3 reads CASRQRGEGFEQYF. The CDR3 region has the DNA TGTGCCAGCAGGCAACGGGGGGAAGGGTTCGAGCAGTACTTC.

This clone was observed once. This sequence joins TRBV19 and TRBJ2-7; D is tentatively TRBD1 or TRBD2 (6 bases each). The germline CDR1 and CDR2 sequences are LNHDA and SQIVND (reference sequence). The V gene lost 2 bases and the J gene lost 6 bases, with 14 bases spanning the gap. The CDR3 length is 14 residues. CDR3 amino acids: CASSISVGGVEQYF. CDR3 nucleotides: TGTGCCAGTAGTATATCAGTCGGGGGCGTCGAGCAGTACTTC.

The count of this clone is one. The chain employs TRBV11-3 and TRBJ2-1; tentatively, D is TRBD1 (6 bases). V gave up 5 bases and J gave up 0 bases, with 14 bases separating them. CDR3 size: 16 residues. The V gene's germline CDR1 is SGHNT and CDR2 YENEEA. The CDR3 loop reads CASSPRGQSSYNEQFF. CDR3 DNA: TGTGCCAGCAGCCCTCGCGGACAGAGCTCCTACAATGAGCAGTTCTTC.

The table lists this clone with a few counts. The chain joins TRBV27 to TRBJ2-7; 8 nucleotides match TRBD2. V lost 7 bases to trimming and J lost 3 bases; unmatched junction nucleotides: 17. Looked up from germline, CDR1 is MNHEY and CDR2 is SMNVEV (reference sequence). This CDR3 spans 17 amino acids. The CDR3 reads CASTQKRGGELDYEQYF. CDR3 in DNA: TGTGCCAGCACCCAAAAACGGGGGGGCGAATTGGACTACGAGCAGTACTTC.

This clone has a handful of counts. This chain connects TRBV7-2 to TRBJ1-5, with 11 nucleotides matching TRBD1. The CDR3 spans 15 residues. V lost 5 bases to trimming and J lost 9 bases; unmatched junction nucleotides: 9. Germline CDR1 reads SGHTA; CDR2 reads FQGNSA. CDR3 bases: TGTGCCAGCAGCCTAGGACAGGGGGCGTCCCTGCCCCAGCATTTT. This encodes CASSLGQGASLPQHF.

The V and J genes are TRBV11-2 and TRBJ2-3; tentatively, D is TRBD1 or TRBD2 (6 bases each). CDR1 SGHAT and CDR2 FQNNGV come from the germline V gene. Trimming took 3 bases from V and 0 from J, leaving 13 bases between them. CDR3 length: 16 residues. DNA of the CDR3: TGTGCCAGCAGCTTGCATAAAGGGGGGAGCACAGATACGCAGTATTTT. It translates to CASSLHKGGSTDTQYF.

This clone was picked up a small number of times. This sequence joins TRBV6-1 and TRBJ1-6; 8 nucleotides line up with TRBD1. Per germline, CDR1 MNHNS and CDR2 SASEGT. The V segment lost 6 bases and the J segment 9 bases; nucleotides outside the gene matches: 4. This CDR3 has 13 amino acids. CDR3 region: CASRDRVGSPLHF. In DNA, the CDR3 is TGTGCCAGCAGGGACAGGGTGGGTTCACCCCTCCACTTT.

This clone showed up just a few times. The V and J genes are TRBV19 and TRBJ1-1; the D is unclear. Between the trimmed V and J ends, which lost 2 bases and 7 bases, there was a span of 11 bases. CDR1 and CDR2 from the germline V gene are LNHDA and SQIVND (reference sequence). This CDR3 is built from 13 residues. DNA for the CDR3: TGTGCCAGTAGTATAAGGCGGGCCCGTGAAGCTTTCTTT. This codes for CASSIRRAREAFF.

The rearrangement links TRBV28 to TRBJ2-7; D ambiguous. This CDR3 region has 16 residues. Trimming stripped 6 bases from V and 2 bases from J, with 20 bases between. In germline, CDR1 is MDHEN, CDR2 SYDVKM. As DNA, the CDR3 is TGTGCCAGCAGCCCACCCCAGGTAAACCGGGCCTACGAGCAGTACTTC. As protein: CASSPPQVNRAYEQYF.

This clone was observed a single time. This chain links TRBV18 with TRBJ2-6, with 10 positions matching TRBD1. Germline assignment: CDR1 KGHSH and CDR2 LQKENI. The CDR3 is 17 residues long. The trim removed 5 bases at V and 0 bases at J, leaving 4 bases unmatched. In DNA, the CDR3 is TGTGCCAGCTCAACGGGACAGGGGCTCTCTGGGGCCAACGTCCTGACTTTC. Translated: CASSTGQGLSGANVLTF.

The V call is TRBV5-6, the J call TRBJ1-2; 12 bases line up with TRBD1. The V segment lost 3 bases and the J segment 13 bases; nucleotides outside the gene matches: 13. Germline V gives CDR1 SGHDT, CDR2 YYEEEE. The CDR3 has 15 residues. The CDR3 spells CASSSSGTGGPPSTF. CDR3 nucleotide sequence: TGTGCCAGCAGCTCGTCCGGGACAGGGGGCCCGCCTAGCACCTTC.

This chain joins TRBV10-1 and TRBJ2-5; 8 nucleotides line up with TRBD1. Germline CDR1 is WNHNN and CDR2 is SYGVQD (reference sequence). Unmatched junction bases numbered 5, after V lost 3 bases and J lost 5 bases. The CDR3 has 14 amino acids. Here the CDR3 reads CASSEVRGQETQYF. The CDR3 coding sequence is TGCGCCAGCAGTGAAGTCAGGGGGCAGGAGACCCAGTACTTC.

The rearrangement uses TRBV4-1 and TRBJ2-3, with D possibly TRBD1 on 5 matching bases. Per the germline V gene, CDR1 is MGHRA and CDR2 is YSYEKL. Trimming left V 7 bases short and J 4 bases short, with 18 bases between. The CDR3 is made up of 15 amino acids. The CDR3 here is CASNKRQGVADTQYF. CDR3 nucleotide sequence: TGCGCCAGCAACAAGAGGCAGGGCGTCGCAGATACGCAGTATTTT.

The gene calls are TRBV11-2 and TRBJ1-1; D is undetermined. Looked up from germline, CDR1 is SGHAT and CDR2 is FQNNGV. V dropped 5 bases and J dropped 0 bases, with 19 bases sitting between them. This CDR3 comprises 17 residues. As DNA, the CDR3 is TGTGCCAGCAGCGTTAGGACCGGAGACTTTATGAACACTGAAGCTTTCTTT. Translated, it gives CASSVRTGDFMNTEAFF.

This clone occurred a few times. V and J are TRBV29-1 and TRBJ2-7; 7 nucleotides line up with TRBD1. V lost 2 bases to trimming and J lost 4 bases; unmatched junction nucleotides: 8. Per the germline V gene, CDR1 is SQVTM and CDR2 is ANQGSEA. The CDR3 sequence is 14 residues long. CDR3 residues: CSVEKGQSTYEQYF. The CDR3, as DNA: TGCAGCGTTGAAAAGGGACAGTCTACATACGAGCAGTACTTC.

This chain uses TRBV19 with TRBJ1-5; 7 bases are a match to TRBD1. CDR1 and CDR2 (germline): LNHDA, SQIVND (reference sequence). V shed 3 bases, J shed 4 bases, and the junction held 6 bases outside the gene matches. The CDR3 runs 15 residues. This CDR3 reads CASSIGQGVNQPQHF. The CDR3 region has the DNA TGTGCCAGTAGTATTGGGCAGGGGGTGAATCAGCCCCAGCATTTT.

CDR3 amino acids: CASSFSSSYEQYF. CDR3 bases: TGTGCCAGCAGTTTTAGCAGCTCCTACGAGCAGTACTTC. The chain combines TRBV28 with TRBJ2-7; D remains unclear. The CDR3 length is 13 residues. V was cut by 3 bases and J by 0 bases, with 6 bases left in between. Germline CDR1 and CDR2: MDHEN and SYDVKM.

This CDR3 is CASSFPGGSSSYEQYF. CDR3 DNA sequence: TGTGCCAGCAGCTTTCCAGGCGGATCGAGCTCCTACGAGCAGTACTTC. The V and J genes are TRBV2 and TRBJ2-5; D call uncertain. TRBJ2-7 explains the end of the DNA better; the J call may be wrong. The CDR3 loop spans 16 amino acids. Germline CDR1 SNHLY, CDR2 FYNNEI.

The sample holds one count of this clone. This chain uses TRBV4-1 with TRBJ2-3; no reliable D call. The germline CDR1 and CDR2 sequences are MGHRA and YSYEKL. Trimming shortened V by 3 bases and J by 5 bases, and 6 bases separated the two germline ends. This CDR3 has 12 residues. For the CDR3, the DNA is TGCGCCAGCAGCCACCCCTTAGATACGCAGTATTTT. It yields the protein CASSHPLDTQYF.

This chain joins TRBV7-9 and TRBJ2-5; D is uncertain. CDR3 size: 14 residues. With 2 bases removed from V and 1 base from J, the gap between germline ends came to 8 bases. Germline CDR1 is SEHNR and CDR2 is FQNEAQ (reference sequence). The CDR3 DNA reads as TGTGCCAGCAGCTTAAAGACATCCCAAGAGACCCAGTACTTC. This sequence encodes CASSLKTSQETQYF.

The J gene is TRBJ1-1, the V gene TRBV11-2, with 10 bases that match TRBD1. The V segment lost 5 bases and the J segment 0 bases; nucleotides outside the gene matches: 9. This CDR3 region has 17 residues. Germline V CDR1 and CDR2: SGHAT, FQNNGV. CDR3 sequence reads: CASSPTEGQGLNTEAFF. CDR3 DNA sequence: TGTGCCAGCAGCCCCACCGAGGGACAGGGGTTGAACACTGAAGCTTTCTTT.

This chain uses TRBV7-3 with TRBJ1-5; 8 positions match TRBD1. This CDR3 is built from 15 residues. Germline loops: CDR1 SGHTA, CDR2 FQGTGA. After removal of 3 bases from V and 3 bases from J, the junction contained 4 bases not matched to a gene. The CDR3 is CASSFDRGLNQPQHF. DNA for the CDR3: TGTGCCAGCAGCTTCGACAGGGGCCTCAATCAGCCCCAGCATTTT.

The chain couples TRBV19 to TRBJ2-3; the D gene is possibly TRBD2 (7 bases). CDR1 LNHDA and CDR2 SQIVND come from the germline V gene (reference sequence). This CDR3 has 14 amino acids. V was cut by 8 bases and J by 5 bases, with 17 bases left in between. Here the CDR3 DNA reads TGTGCCAGTTTGCCGGGGGGCCGGGGAGATACGCAGTATTTT. Translation gives CASLPGGRGDTQYF.

In this sample, this clone turned up a few times. V usage is TRBV10-3 and J usage is TRBJ1-3, with D unresolved. Trimming shortened V by 6 bases and J by 2 bases, and 8 bases separated the two germline ends. The CDR3 runs 13 residues. Germline CDR1 ENHRY, CDR2 SYGVKD. The CDR3 region has the DNA TGTGCCATCAGAGGGAGGGCTGGAAACACCATATATTTT. Translating gives CAIRGRAGNTIYF.

The sample holds one count of this clone. This chain links TRBV19 with TRBJ2-5; no firm D call. The J call is uncertain, as TRBJ2-7 better fits the DNA end. Germline lookup yields CDR1 LNHDA and CDR2 SQIVND (reference sequence). This CDR3 comprises 13 residues. Here the CDR3 reads CASSIFPGYEQYF. CDR3 nucleotide sequence: TGTGCCAGTAGTATCTTTCCGGGCTACGAGCAGTACTTC.

This chain links TRBV7-6 with TRBJ2-3; 7 bases agree with TRBD2. Germline CDR1 SGHVS, CDR2 FNYEAQ. J lost 5 bases, V lost 5 bases, and 13 bases had no gene match. The length of the CDR3 is 16 residues. The CDR3 nucleotides are TGTGCCAGCAGCCCTGCCGTGGGGACTACGTTAGATACGCAGTATTTT. Its protein product is CASSPAVGTTLDTQYF.

The V and J genes are TRBV5-4 and TRBJ2-1, with 9 bases aligning to TRBD1. Germline lookup yields CDR1 SGHNT and CDR2 YYREEE (reference sequence). V trimming: 0 bases; J trimming: 8 bases; junction bases outside the gene matches: 6. This CDR3 contains 15 residues. CDR3 nucleotide sequence: TGTGCCAGCAGCTTGGGGGACAGGGACTTCGATGAGCAGTTCTTC. It yields the protein CASSLGDRDFDEQFF.

V usage is TRBV5-4 and J usage is TRBJ2-5; 8 bases map to TRBD1. This CDR3 region has 15 residues. Germline V CDR1 and CDR2: SGHNT, YYREEE (reference sequence). V was clipped by 1 base and J by 5 bases; unmatched bases: 7. The CDR3 loop reads CASSLKQGGTETQYF. The CDR3 bases are TGTGCCAGCAGCTTGAAACAGGGGGGAACGGAGACCCAGTACTTC. The variable domain in full, completed from reference TRBV5-4 and TRBJ2-5, reads ETGVTQSPTHLIKTRGQQVTLRCSSQSGHNTVSWYQQALGQGPQFIFQYYREEENGRGNFPPRFSGLQFPNYSSELNVNALELDDSALYLCASSLKQGGTETQYFGPGTRLLVL.

J is TRBJ1-1 and V is TRBV5-1, with a weak D call TRBD1 (6 bases). The ends were cut back, 4 bases at V and 0 bases at J, with 13 bases in the middle. Germline CDR1 reads SGHRS; CDR2 reads YFSETQ. The CDR3 loop spans 15 amino acids. As DNA, the CDR3 is TGCGCCAGCAGCCCTACAGGGATGATGAACACTGAAGCTTTCTTT. Amino acids: CASSPTGMMNTEAFF.

This chain connects TRBV5-1 to TRBJ1-5; D is unresolved. CDR1 is SGHRS and CDR2 is YFSETQ in the germline V gene. The CDR3 has 16 residues. The V end was cut by 0 bases, the J end by 0 bases, with 10 bases between. DNA of the CDR3: TGCGCCAGCAGCTTGGAGCCTGGTAATAGCAATCAGCCCCAGCATTTT. This encodes CASSLEPGNSNQPQHF.

The V gene is TRBV15, the J gene TRBJ1-1; TRBD1 matches 8 bases. Germline CDR1 reads LNHNV; CDR2 reads YYDKDF (reference sequence). J lost 1 base, V lost 1 base, and 5 bases had no gene match. The CDR3 extends over 16 amino acids. The CDR3 DNA is TGTGCCACCAGCAGAGCCCGAGACAGGGGGAACACTGAAGCTTTCTTT. Encoded protein: CATSRARDRGNTEAFF.